Listed below are T cell receptor beta chains from one sample, sequenced in a study of blood T cell repertoires in COVID-19. TCRdb keeps only in-frame clones here, not all; method: immunoSEQ multiplex PCR. In the table there are 200,000 to 300,000 clones, 70% to 90% of which are singletons. Sequencing input: peripheral blood. These receptors all come from an older woman with active or convalescent COVID-19. CDR3s include the opening cysteine and the closing phenylalanine or tryptophan. Fields, in order: CDR3 length, D gene, clone size, V gene, J gene, CDR3 DNA, CDR3 protein. A D gene is named only where the DNA matches it firmly. Clone size, where shown, is once, few, many, or a class for clones that have expanded.

13	NA	NA	TRBV6-5	TRBJ2-1	TGTGCCAGCAGTACCCCTAGCAGGAATGAGCAGTTCTTC	CASSTPSRNEQFF
13	NA	few	TRBV6-5	TRBJ2-1	TGTGCCAGCGGTCGGGAGAGGCGCAATGAGCAGTTCTTC	CASGRERRNEQFF
14	NA	NA	TRBV2	TRBJ1-2	TGTGCCAGCAGGGACGGACAGAGCGCCTATGGCTACACCTTC	CASRDGQSAYGYTF
16	TRBD2	few	TRBV7-6	TRBJ2-5	TGTGCCAGCAGCGGCAGGACTAGCGGGAGTACGAAGACCCAGTACTTC	CASSGRTSGSTKTQYF
14	NA	once	TRBV3-1/TRBV3-2	TRBJ1-2	TGTGCCAGCAGCCAAGAATCAGGCATCTATGGCTACACCTTC	CASSQESGIYGYTF
17	TRBD1	NA	TRBV10-2	TRBJ1-6	TGCGCCAGCACTTTCAGTCCCCCCGGGACAGGGGATTCACCCCTCCACTTT	CASTFSPPGTGDSPLHF
16	TRBD1	NA	TRBV7-6	TRBJ2-2	TGTGCCAGCAGCCCCCGACAGGGGGGAAACACCGGGGAGCTGTTTTTT	CASSPRQGGNTGELFF
13	TRBD2	NA	TRBV2	TRBJ2-5	TGTGCCAGCACCGGCGGGAGAGGAGAGACCCAGTACTTC	CASTGGRGETQYF
12	NA	NA	TRBV7-9	TRBJ2-5	TGTGCCAGCAAAGGGGGTGGAGAGACCCAGTACTTC	CASKGGGETQYF
13	NA	few	TRBV9	TRBJ1-1	TGTGCCAGCAGCGTAGCAGGGGACACTGAAGCTTTCTTT	CASSVAGDTEAFF
17	TRBD1	few	TRBV19	TRBJ1-1	TGTGCCAGTAGTATAACGGACAGGGGGCTCATAAACACTGAAGCTTTCTTT	CASSITDRGLINTEAFF
17	NA	NA	TRBV3-1/TRBV3-2	TRBJ2-6	TGTGCCAGCAGCCAAGGGCCCCCCCTCTCTGGGGCCAACGTCCTGACTTTC	CASSQGPPLSGANVLTF
15	NA	NA	TRBV6-6	TRBJ1-6	TGTGCCAGCAGTTACGAGGGAAATTATAATTCACCCCTCCACTTT	CASSYEGNYNSPLHF
13	TRBD1	NA	TRBV19	TRBJ1-2	TGTGCCAGTACCCCCGGACAGGGTTATGGCTACACCTTC	CASTPGQGYGYTF
14	TRBD1	NA	TRBV19	TRBJ2-1	TGTGCCGTTCGGGACAGGGATTTGAAAAATGAGCAGTTCTTC	CAVRDRDLKNEQFF
12	NA	NA	TRBV29-1	TRBJ2-3	TGCAGCGGCAGGGTGAGCACAGATACGCAGTATTTT	CSGRVSTDTQYF
16	TRBD2	NA	TRBV3-1/TRBV3-2	TRBJ2-2	TGTGCCAGCAGCAGAAACGGGGGGGCTAACACCGGGGAGCTGTTTTTT	CASSRNGGANTGELFF
14	TRBD2	NA	TRBV5-8	TRBJ2-7	TGTGCCAGCAGCTTAGGCGGGAGCTCCTACGAGCAGTACTTC	CASSLGGSSYEQYF
13	NA	NA	TRBV7-2	TRBJ1-5	TGTGCCAGCAGCTTGACAGGCAATCAGCCCCAGCATTTT	CASSLTGNQPQHF
15	TRBD2	NA	TRBV7-2	TRBJ2-3	TGTGCCAGCAGCTTAATTCTTAGCGGGGGTGATACGCAGTATTTT	CASSLILSGGDTQYF
17	TRBD2	many	TRBV4-1	TRBJ2-7	TGCGCCAGCAGCCAAGAAGTGTTTGGGCTAGCGGGAGGTGAGCAGTACTTC	CASSQEVFGLAGGEQYF
14	NA	many	TRBV28	TRBJ2-2	TGTGCCAGCACCCGGAGGCGGGAAGCCGGGGAGCTGTTTTTT	CASTRRREAGELFF
15	TRBD2	NA	TRBV14	TRBJ2-3	TGTGCCAGCAGCCCTACTAGCGGGTGGGCAGATACGCAGTATTTT	CASSPTSGWADTQYF
16	TRBD1	NA	TRBV10-3	TRBJ1-3	TGTGCCATCAGTGGTCCCCCGACAGGGGGCGGAAACACCATATATTTT	CAISGPPTGGGNTIYF
15	TRBD1	NA	TRBV7-3	TRBJ2-1	TGTGCCAGCAGCTCGTCCGGGACAGGCCACAATGAGCAGTTCTTC	CASSSSGTGHNEQFF
12	NA	NA	TRBV11-3	TRBJ2-1	TGTGCCAGCAGCTTAGTCAGCAATGAGCAGTTCTTC	CASSLVSNEQFF
16	NA	NA	TRBV3-1/TRBV3-2	TRBJ2-3	TGTGCCAGCAGCCACCCGACCGGGGGTGGGACAGATACGCAGTATTTT	CASSHPTGGGTDTQYF
15	TRBD2	NA	TRBV7-8	TRBJ2-1	TGTGCCAGCAGCTTCGGACTAGCGGGCGTTAATGAGCAGTTCTTC	CASSFGLAGVNEQFF
15	TRBD2	NA	TRBV18	TRBJ2-1	TGTGCCAGCTCGACTAGCTGGGCTGGGTCGAGTGAGCAGTTCTTC	CASSTSWAGSSEQFF
16	NA	NA	TRBV5-1	TRBJ2-3	TGCGCCAGCAACTCTGACACTAGCCGGAGCACAGATACGCAGTATTTT	CASNSDTSRSTDTQYF
15	TRBD1	NA	TRBV10-1	TRBJ1-1	TGCGCCAGCAGTGAGTCTTGGACAGGGGGCACTGAAGCTTTCTTT	CASSESWTGGTEAFF
15	TRBD1	once	TRBV5-1	TRBJ1-2	TGCGCCAGCAGGTATAATCAGGGGGCGAGCTATGGCTACACCTTC	CASRYNQGASYGYTF
15	TRBD1	once	TRBV28	TRBJ2-3	TGTGCCAGCACCCCAGGACAGGAAAGCACAGATACGCAGTATTTT	CASTPGQESTDTQYF
13	NA	NA	TRBV12-3/TRBV12-4	TRBJ2-6	TGTGCCAGCAGTTACTCCGGGGCCAACGTCCTGACTTTC	CASSYSGANVLTF
14	NA	NA	TRBV28	TRBJ2-7	TGTGCCAGCAGCCCTGGGGAGCTAACCTACGAGCAGTACTTC	CASSPGELTYEQYF
15	NA	once	TRBV9	TRBJ2-4	TGTGCCAGCAGCGACCCCCGGGAGAATGAATACATTCAGTACTTC	CASSDPRENEYIQYF
16	TRBD2	NA	TRBV19	TRBJ2-1	TGTGCCAGTAGTATGAGGAGGACTAGCGGGGACTATGAGCAGTTCTTC	CASSMRRTSGDYEQFF
16	NA	few	TRBV10-2	TRBJ2-7	TGCGCCAGCAGTGTTCGGCCTTCCCGCGGGGCCTACGAGCAGTACTTC	CASSVRPSRGAYEQYF
18	TRBD2	NA	TRBV23-1	TRBJ2-1	TGCGCCAGCAGTCAAACCCCTCGCAGGACTAGCGGGGGGCGTGAGCAGTTCTTC	CASSQTPRRTSGGREQFF
15	TRBD2	once	TRBV19	TRBJ2-5	TGTGCCAGTAGTATAGATGGGACTAGCTATGAGACCCAGTACTTC	CASSIDGTSYETQYF
16	TRBD1	NA	TRBV11-2	TRBJ1-4	TGTGCCAGCAGCTTTACAGGGGCGCTTCGGGGGGAAAAACTGTTTTTT	CASSFTGALRGEKLFF
13	NA	NA	TRBV29-1	TRBJ1-2	TGCAGCGTAGTAGGGCCGGGGGGCTATGGCTACACCTTC	CSVVGPGGYGYTF
14	NA	NA	TRBV6-5	TRBJ1-1	TGTGCCAGCAGGAAAGTACAGCTGAACACTGAAGCTTTCTTT	CASRKVQLNTEAFF
17	NA	NA	TRBV7-2	TRBJ2-1	TGTGCCAGCAGGCACGGCGGGGTAGCTCCATCCTACAATGAGCAGTTCTTC	CASRHGGVAPSYNEQFF
12	TRBD2	few	TRBV19	TRBJ2-1	TGTGCCAGTACCACTCTAGCGGGAGGACGGTTCTTC	CASTTLAGGRFF
13	NA	NA	TRBV10-2	TRBJ1-1	TGCGCCAGCAGTGAACAGGGTTGGACTGAAGCTTTCTTT	CASSEQGWTEAFF
16	TRBD2	NA	TRBV11-3	TRBJ2-5	TGTGCCAGCAGCGTGTCACTAGCGGACGGGTGGGAGACCCAGTACTTC	CASSVSLADGWETQYF
12	TRBD1	NA	TRBV19	TRBJ1-1	TGTGCCAGTAGTTCACAGGGGACTGAAGCTTTCTTT	CASSSQGTEAFF
18	NA	NA	TRBV7-2	TRBJ2-2	TGTGCCAGCAGCTTGTCGCCGTCGGGTAGAATTAACACCGGGGAGCTGTTTTTT	CASSLSPSGRINTGELFF
18	NA	once	TRBV28	TRBJ2-3	TGTGCCAGCAGACCAACGGTGGGTGCGGGGGCGGGCACAGATACGCAGTATTTT	CASRPTVGAGAGTDTQYF
14	TRBD1	few	TRBV7-2	TRBJ2-1	TGTGCCAGCAGCTCAGGGGGTAGATACAATGAGCAGTTCTTC	CASSSGGRYNEQFF
17	TRBD2	NA	TRBV5-1	TRBJ2-3	TGCGCCAGCAGCGCGGGGGACCTTGGGACTAGCCGAGATACGCAGTATTTT	CASSAGDLGTSRDTQYF
14	NA	NA	TRBV5-4	TRBJ2-5	TGTGCCAGCAGCTTGGTGGGCAGTCAAGAGACCCAGTACTTC	CASSLVGSQETQYF
18	TRBD2	NA	TRBV4-1	TRBJ2-5	TGCGCCAGCAGCCACCCGGGACTAGCGGGAGGCGGAGAAGAGACCCAGTACTTC	CASSHPGLAGGGEETQYF
14	NA	once	TRBV11-3	TRBJ1-1	TGTGCCAGCAGCTTAGTCAACGGGGACACTGAAGCTTTCTTT	CASSLVNGDTEAFF
11	NA	NA	TRBV6-5	TRBJ2-1	TGTGCCAGCCGGAGGGGCGGTGAGCAGTTCTTC	CASRRGGEQFF
13	NA	NA	TRBV30	TRBJ2-7	TGTGCCTGGAGGGCGGGGAGCTCCTACGAGCAGTACTTC	CAWRAGSSYEQYF